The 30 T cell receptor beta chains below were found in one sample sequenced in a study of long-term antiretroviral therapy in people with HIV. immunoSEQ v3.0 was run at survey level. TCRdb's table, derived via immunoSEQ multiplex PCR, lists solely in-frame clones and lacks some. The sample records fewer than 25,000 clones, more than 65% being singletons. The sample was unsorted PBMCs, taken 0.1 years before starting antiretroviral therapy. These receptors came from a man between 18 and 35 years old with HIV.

CDR3 sequence (DNA): TGCGCCAGCCGGACGCGGGAGATCGGTGAGCAGTTCTTC. It yields the protein CASRTREIGEQFF. V and J are TRBV5-1 and TRBJ2-1; TRBD2 matches 7 bases. J gave up 9 bases and V 7 bases, and 10 bases lay outside the gene matches. The CDR3 has 13 amino acids. Germline V CDR1 and CDR2: SGHRS, YFSETQ.

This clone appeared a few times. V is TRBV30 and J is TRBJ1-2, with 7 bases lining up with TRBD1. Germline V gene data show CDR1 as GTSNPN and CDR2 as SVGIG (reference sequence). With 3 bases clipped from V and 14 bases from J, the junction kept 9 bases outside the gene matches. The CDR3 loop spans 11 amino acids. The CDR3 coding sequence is TGTGCCTGGAGGGCGAGGGGGCGCGTTACCTTC. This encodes CAWRARGRVTF.

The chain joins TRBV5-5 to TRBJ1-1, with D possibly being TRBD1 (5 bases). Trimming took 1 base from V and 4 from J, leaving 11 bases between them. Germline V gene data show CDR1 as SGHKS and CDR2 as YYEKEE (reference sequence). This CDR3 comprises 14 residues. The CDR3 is CASSLFLGATEAFF. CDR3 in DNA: TGTGCCAGCAGCTTGTTCCTCGGGGCCACTGAAGCTTTCTTT.

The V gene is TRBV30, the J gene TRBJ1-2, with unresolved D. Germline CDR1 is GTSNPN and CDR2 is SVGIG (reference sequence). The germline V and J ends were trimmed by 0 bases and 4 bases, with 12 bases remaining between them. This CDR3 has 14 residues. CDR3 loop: CAWSVGLDFYGYTF. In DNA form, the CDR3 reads TGTGCCTGGAGTGTAGGGCTCGATTTCTATGGCTACACCTTC.

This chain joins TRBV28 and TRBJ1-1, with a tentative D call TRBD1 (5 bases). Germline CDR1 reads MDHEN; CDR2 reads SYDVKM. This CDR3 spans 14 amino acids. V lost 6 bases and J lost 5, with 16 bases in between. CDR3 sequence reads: CASSPQGVDTEAFF. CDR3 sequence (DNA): TGTGCCAGCAGCCCTCAGGGAGTAGATACTGAAGCTTTCTTT.

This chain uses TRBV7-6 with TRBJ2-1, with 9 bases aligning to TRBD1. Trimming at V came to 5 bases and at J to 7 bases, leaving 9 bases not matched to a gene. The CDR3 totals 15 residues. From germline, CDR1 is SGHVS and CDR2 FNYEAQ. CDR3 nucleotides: TGTGCCAGCAGCCATGCCGGGACAGGGTCTAATGAGCAGTTCTTC. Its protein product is CASSHAGTGSNEQFF.

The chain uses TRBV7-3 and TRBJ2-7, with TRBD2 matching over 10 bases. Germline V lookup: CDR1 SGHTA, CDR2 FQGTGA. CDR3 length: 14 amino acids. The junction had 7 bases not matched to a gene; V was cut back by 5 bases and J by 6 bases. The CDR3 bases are TGTGCCAGCAGCCAAAGCGGGGGGGCCGGCGAGCAGTACTTC. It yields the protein CASSQSGGAGEQYF. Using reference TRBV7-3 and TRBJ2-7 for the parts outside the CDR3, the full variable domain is GAGVSQTPSNKVTEKGKYVELRCDPISGHTALYWYRQSLGQGPEFLIYFQGTGAADDSGLPNDRFFAVRPEGSVSTLKIQRTERGDSAVYLCASSQSGGAGEQYFGPGTRLTVT.

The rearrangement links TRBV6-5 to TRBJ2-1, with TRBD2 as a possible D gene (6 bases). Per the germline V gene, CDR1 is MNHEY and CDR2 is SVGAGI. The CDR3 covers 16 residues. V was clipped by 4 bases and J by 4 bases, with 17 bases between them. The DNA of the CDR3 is TGTGCCAGCAGTTCCACCTGGGGGGAGGCATACAATGAGCAGTTCTTC. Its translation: CASSSTWGEAYNEQFF.

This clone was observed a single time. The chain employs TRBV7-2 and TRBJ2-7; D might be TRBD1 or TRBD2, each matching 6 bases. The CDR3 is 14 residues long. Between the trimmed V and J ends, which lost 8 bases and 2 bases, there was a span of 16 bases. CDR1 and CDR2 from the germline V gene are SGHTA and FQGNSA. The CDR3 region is CASGEKGGPYEQYF. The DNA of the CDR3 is TGTGCCAGCGGTGAGAAAGGGGGGCCCTACGAGCAGTACTTC.

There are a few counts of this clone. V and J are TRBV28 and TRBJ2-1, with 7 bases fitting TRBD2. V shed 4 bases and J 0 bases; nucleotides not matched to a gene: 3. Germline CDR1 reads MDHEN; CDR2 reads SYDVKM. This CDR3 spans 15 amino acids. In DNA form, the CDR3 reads TGTGCCAGCAGTTATCTAGCGGACTCCTACAATGAGCAGTTCTTC. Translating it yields CASSYLADSYNEQFF.

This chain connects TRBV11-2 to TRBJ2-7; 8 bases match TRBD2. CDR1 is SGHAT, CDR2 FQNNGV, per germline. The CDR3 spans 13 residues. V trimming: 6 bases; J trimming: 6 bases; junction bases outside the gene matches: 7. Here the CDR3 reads CASSTSGPGEQYF. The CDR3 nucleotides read TGTGCCAGCAGTACTAGCGGCCCCGGCGAGCAGTACTTC.

The CDR3 protein is CASSYGPGQSNGYTF. The CDR3 DNA follows: TGTGCCAGCAGTTACGGCCCGGGACAGAGTAATGGCTACACCTTC. V and J are TRBV6-5 and TRBJ1-2; 7 nucleotides line up with TRBD1. The CDR3 is made up of 15 amino acids. Germline values: CDR1 MNHEY, CDR2 SVGAGI. Unmatched junction bases numbered 9, after V lost 2 bases and J lost 6 bases.

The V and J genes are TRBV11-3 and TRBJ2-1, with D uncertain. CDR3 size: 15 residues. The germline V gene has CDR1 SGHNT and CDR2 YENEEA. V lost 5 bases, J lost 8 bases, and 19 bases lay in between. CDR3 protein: CASSATKGGVYEQFF. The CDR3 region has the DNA TGTGCCAGCAGCGCCACGAAGGGTGGAGTGTATGAGCAGTTCTTC.

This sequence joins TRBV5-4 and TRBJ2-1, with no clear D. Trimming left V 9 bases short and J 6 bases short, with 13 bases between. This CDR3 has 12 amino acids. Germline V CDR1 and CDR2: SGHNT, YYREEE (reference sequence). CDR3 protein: CAIPTPSNEQFF. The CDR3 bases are TGTGCCATCCCTACACCCTCCAATGAGCAGTTCTTC.

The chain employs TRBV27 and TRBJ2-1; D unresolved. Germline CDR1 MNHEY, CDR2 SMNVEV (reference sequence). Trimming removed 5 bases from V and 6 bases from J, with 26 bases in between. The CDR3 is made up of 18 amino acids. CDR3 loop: CASSRYSGSDTFANEQFF. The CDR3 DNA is TGTGCCAGCAGTAGATACAGTGGTTCGGATACATTTGCCAATGAGCAGTTCTTC.

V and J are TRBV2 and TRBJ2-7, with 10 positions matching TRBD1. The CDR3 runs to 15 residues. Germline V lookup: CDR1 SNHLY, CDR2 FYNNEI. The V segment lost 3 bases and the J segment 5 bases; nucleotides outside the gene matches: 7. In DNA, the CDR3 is TGTGCCAGCAGTGATTCGGGACAGGGGCGCGACGAGCAGTACTTC. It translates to CASSDSGQGRDEQYF. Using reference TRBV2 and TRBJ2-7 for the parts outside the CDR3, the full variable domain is EPEVTQTPSHQVTQMGQEVILRCVPISNHLYFYWYRQILGQKVEFLVSFYNNEISEKSEIFDDQFSVERPDGSNFTLKIRSTKLEDSAMYFCASSDSGQGRDEQYFGPGTRLTVT.

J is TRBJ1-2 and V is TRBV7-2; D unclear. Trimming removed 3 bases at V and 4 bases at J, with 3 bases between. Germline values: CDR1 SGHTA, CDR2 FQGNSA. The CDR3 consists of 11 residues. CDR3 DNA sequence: TGTGCCAGCAGCTTCGCCTATGGCTACACCTTC. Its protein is CASSFAYGYTF.

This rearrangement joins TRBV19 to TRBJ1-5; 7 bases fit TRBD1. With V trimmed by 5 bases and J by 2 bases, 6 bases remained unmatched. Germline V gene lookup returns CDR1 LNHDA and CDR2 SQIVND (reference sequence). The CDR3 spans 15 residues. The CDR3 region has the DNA TGTGCCAGTAGTCCCCGACAGGGTGGCAATCAGCCCCAGCATTTT. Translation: CASSPRQGGNQPQHF.

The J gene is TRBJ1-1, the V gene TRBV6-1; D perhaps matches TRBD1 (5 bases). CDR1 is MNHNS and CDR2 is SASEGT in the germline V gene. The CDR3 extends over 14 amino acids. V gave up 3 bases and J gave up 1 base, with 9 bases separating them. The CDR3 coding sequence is TGTGCCAGCAGTGAGAAACAGGAGAACACTGAAGCTTTCTTT. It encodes CASSEKQENTEAFF.

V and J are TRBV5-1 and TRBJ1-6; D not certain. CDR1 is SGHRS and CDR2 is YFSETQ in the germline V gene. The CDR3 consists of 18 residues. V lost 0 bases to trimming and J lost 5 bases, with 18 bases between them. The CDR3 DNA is TGCGCCAGCAGCTTGGGGGCAAACAGTGGACCCCATAATTCACCCCTCCACTTT. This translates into CASSLGANSGPHNSPLHF. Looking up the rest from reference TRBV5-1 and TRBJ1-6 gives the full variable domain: KAGVTQTPRYLIKTRGQQVTLSCSPISGHRSVSWYQQTPGQGLQFLFEYFSETQRNKGNFPGRFSGRQFSNSRSEMNVSTLELGDSALYLCASSLGANSGPHNSPLHFGNGTRLTVT.

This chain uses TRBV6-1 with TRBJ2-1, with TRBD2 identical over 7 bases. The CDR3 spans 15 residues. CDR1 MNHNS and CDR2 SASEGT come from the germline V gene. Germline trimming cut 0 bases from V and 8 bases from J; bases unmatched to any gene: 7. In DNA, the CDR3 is TGTGCCAGCAGTGAAGCGGCCAATGCGGGAGATGAGCAGTTCTTC. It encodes CASSEAANAGDEQFF.

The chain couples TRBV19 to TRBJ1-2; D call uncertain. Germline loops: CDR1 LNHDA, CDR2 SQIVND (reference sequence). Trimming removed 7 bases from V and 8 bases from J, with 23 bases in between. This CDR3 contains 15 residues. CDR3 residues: CASTYPGGQEGGYTF. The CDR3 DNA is TGTGCCAGTACCTACCCTGGTGGGCAGGAGGGCGGCTACACCTTC.

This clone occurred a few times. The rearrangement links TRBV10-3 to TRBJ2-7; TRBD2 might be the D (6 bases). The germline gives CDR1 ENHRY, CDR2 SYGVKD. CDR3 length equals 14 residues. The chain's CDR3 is CASLQGGANYEQYF. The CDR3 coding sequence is TGTGCTAGTCTCCAGGGAGGTGCGAACTACGAGCAGTACTTC.

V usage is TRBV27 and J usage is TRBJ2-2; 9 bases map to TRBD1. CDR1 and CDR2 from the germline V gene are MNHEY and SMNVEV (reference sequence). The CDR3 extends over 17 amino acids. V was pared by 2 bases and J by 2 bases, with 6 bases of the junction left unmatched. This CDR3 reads CASSLATGGGNTGELFF. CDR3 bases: TGTGCCAGCAGTTTAGCTACAGGGGGCGGAAACACCGGGGAGCTGTTTTTT.

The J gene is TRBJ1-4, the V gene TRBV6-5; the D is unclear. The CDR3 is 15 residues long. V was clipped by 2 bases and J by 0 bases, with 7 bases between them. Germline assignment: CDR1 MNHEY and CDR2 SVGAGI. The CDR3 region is CASSYGLTTNEKLFF. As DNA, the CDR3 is TGTGCCAGCAGTTACGGGTTAACAACTAATGAAAAACTGTTTTTT.

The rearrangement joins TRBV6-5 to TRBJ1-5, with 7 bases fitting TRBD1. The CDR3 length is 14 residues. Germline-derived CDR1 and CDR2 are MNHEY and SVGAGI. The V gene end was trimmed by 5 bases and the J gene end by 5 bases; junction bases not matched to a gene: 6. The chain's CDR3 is CASSEDRTYQPQHF. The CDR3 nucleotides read TGTGCCAGCAGTGAGGACAGGACCTATCAGCCCCAGCATTTT.

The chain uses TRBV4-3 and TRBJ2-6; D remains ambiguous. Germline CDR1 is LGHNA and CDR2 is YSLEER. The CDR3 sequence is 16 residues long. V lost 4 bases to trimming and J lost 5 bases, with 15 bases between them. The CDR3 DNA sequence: TGCGCCAGCAGCCGTCTGAGGTCAGTATGGGCCAACGTCCTGACTTTC. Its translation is CASSRLRSVWANVLTF.

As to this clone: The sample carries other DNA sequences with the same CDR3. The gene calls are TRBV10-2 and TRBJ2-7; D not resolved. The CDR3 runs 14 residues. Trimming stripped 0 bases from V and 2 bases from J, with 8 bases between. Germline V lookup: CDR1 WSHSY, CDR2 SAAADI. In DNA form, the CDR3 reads TGCGCCAGCAGTGAGTCTGGCAGTACCTACGAGCAGTACTTC. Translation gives CASSESGSTYEQYF.

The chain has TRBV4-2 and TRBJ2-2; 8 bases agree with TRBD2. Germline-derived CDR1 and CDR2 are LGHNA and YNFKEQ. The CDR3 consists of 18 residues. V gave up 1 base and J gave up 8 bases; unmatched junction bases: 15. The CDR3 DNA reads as TGTGCCAGCAGCCAAGTAAGTTCCAGCGGGAGATCGTCAGGGGAGCTGTTTTTT. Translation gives CASSQVSSSGRSSGELFF.

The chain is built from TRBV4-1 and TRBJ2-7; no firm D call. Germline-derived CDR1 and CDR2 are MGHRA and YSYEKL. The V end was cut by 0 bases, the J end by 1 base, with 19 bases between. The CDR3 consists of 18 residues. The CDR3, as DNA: TGCGCCAGCAGCCAAGAAGTAATGGTAGAGCTCCTTTCCTACGAGCAGTACTTC. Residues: CASSQEVMVELLSYEQYF.